The clone carrying this TCR beta chain has a count of ten or more. This CDR3 is 16 amino acids long. J lost 5 bases, V lost 0 bases, and 7 bases had no gene match. CDR1 and CDR2 from the germline V gene are LNHNV and YYDKDF (reference sequence). This entry belongs to a study of regulatory T cells in long-lasting Graves disease. About the study: For under 3 months, newly diagnosed Graves' patients had been taking antithyroid drugs.

With iRepertoire HTBI primers and Arm-PCR of CDR3 regions, TCR beta libraries were built. TCRdb re-derived calls from the multiplex PCR reads in MiXCR, one entry per CDR3 protein. Among a few hundred thousand distinct CDR3 sequences, around 19% were seen once, and the ten largest hold around 20%. Time point here: newly diagnosed GD, antithyroid drugs for less than 3 months. From PBMCs, RNA was extracted and then used to make the TCR library. Specimen: peripheral blood mononuclear cells (PBMCs), collected at new diagnosis, from a patient treated with antithyroid drugs. This receptor was taken from a female donor with Graves disease. The chain has TRBV15 and TRBJ2-1; 7 nucleotides match TRBD1. CDR3 DNA: TGTGCCACCAGCAGAGACCGACAGGGCGAAAACAATGAGCAGTTCTTC. It specifies CATSRDRQGENNEQFF.